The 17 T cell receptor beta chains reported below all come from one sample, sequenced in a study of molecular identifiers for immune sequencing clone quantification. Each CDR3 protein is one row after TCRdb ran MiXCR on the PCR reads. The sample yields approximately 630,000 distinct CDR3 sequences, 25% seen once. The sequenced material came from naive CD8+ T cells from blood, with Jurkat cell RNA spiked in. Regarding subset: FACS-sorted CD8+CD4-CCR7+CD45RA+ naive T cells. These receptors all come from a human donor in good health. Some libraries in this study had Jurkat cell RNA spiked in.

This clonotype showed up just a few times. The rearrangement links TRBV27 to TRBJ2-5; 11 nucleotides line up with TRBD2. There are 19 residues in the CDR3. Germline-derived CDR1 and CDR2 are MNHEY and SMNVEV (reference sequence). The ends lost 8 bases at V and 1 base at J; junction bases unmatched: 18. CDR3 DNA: TGTGCCAGCCGAAACTCTATTGTCGGGACTAGCGGATTCCAAGAGACCCAGTACTTC. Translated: CASRNSIVGTSGFQETQYF.

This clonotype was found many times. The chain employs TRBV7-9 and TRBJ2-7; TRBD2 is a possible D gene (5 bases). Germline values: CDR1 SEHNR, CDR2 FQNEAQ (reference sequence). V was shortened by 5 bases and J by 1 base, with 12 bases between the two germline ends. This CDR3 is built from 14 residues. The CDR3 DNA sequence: TGTGCCAGCAGCCCGTGGGAGTCATCCTACGAGCAGTACTTC. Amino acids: CASSPWESSYEQYF.

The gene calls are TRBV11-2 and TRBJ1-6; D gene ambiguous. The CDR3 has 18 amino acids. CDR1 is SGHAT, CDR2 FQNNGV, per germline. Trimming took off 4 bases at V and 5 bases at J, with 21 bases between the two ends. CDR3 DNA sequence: TGTGCCAGCAGCTCCTTTACCGGCTTTCCCGAGGATAATTCACCCCTCCACTTT. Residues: CASSSFTGFPEDNSPLHF. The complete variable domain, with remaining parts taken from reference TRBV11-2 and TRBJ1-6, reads EAGVAQSPRYKIIEKRQSVAFWCNPISGHATLYWYQQILGQGPKLLIQFQNNGVVDDSQLPKDRFSAERLKGVDSTLKIQPAKLEDSAVYLCASSSFTGFPEDNSPLHFGNGTRLTVT.

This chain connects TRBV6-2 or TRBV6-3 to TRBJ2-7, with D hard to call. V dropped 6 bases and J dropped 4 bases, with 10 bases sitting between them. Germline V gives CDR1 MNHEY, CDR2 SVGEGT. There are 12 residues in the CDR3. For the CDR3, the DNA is TGTGCCAGCAGGTACCCGGTTTACGAGCAGTACTTC. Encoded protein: CASRYPVYEQYF.

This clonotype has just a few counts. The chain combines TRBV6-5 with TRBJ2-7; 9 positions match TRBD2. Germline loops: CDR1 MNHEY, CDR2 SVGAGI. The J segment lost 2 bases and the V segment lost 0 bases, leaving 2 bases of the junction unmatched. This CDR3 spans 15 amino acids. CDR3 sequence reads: CASSYSTSGPYEQYF. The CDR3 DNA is TGTGCCAGCAGTTACTCGACTAGCGGCCCCTACGAGCAGTACTTC.

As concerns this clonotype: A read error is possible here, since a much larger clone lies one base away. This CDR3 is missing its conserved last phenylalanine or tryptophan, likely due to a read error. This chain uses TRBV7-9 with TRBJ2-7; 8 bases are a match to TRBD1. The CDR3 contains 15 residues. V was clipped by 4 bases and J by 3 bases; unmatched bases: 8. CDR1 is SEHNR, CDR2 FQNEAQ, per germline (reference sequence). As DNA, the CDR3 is TGTGCCAGCAGCTCCCGGGACAGGTGGGACTACGAGCAGTACTCC. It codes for CASSSRDRWDYEQYS.

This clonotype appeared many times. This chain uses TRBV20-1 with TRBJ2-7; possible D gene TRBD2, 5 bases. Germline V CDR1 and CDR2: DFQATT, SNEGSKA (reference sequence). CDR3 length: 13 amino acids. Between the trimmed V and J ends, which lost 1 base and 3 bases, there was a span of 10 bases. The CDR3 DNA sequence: TGCAGTGCTAGAGTCCCGGGGTTCTACGAGCAGTACTTC. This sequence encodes CSARVPGFYEQYF.

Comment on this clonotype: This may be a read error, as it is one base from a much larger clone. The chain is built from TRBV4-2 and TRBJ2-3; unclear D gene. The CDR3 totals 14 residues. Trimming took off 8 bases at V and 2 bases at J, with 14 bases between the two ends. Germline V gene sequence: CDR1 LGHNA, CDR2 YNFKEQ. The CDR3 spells CASRPVLFTDTQYF. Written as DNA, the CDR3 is TGTGCCAGCCGCCCGGTCCTATTCACAGATACGCAGTATTTT.

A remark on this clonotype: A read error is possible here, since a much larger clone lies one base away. CDR3 in amino acids: CSASGMSTEAFF. The CDR3 bases are TGCAGTGCTAGCGGGATGAGCACTGAAGCTTTCTTT. The chain joins TRBV20-1 to TRBJ1-1, with D uncertain. The length of the CDR3 is 12 residues. Trimming removed 3 bases from V and 4 bases from J, with 9 bases in between. Germline CDR1 reads DFQATT; CDR2 reads SNEGSKA (reference sequence).

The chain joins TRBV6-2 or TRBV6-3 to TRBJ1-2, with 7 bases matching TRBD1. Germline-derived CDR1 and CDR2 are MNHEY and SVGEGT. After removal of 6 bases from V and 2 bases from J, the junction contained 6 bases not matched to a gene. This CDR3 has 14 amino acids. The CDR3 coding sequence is TGTGCCAGCAGCCGCGGGACAGCAAACTATGGCTACACCTTC. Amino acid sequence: CASSRGTANYGYTF.

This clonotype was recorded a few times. Here the CDR3 reads CARRPGGGHSYEQYF. In nucleotides, the CDR3 is TGCGCCCGCCGCCCGGGGGGGGGGCACTCCTACGAGCAGTACTTC. V gene TRBV4-3 combines with J gene TRBJ2-7, with 8 nucleotides matching TRBD2. Trimming cost V 11 bases and J 0 bases; bases outside gene matches: 12. CDR3 length: 15 amino acids. The germline gives CDR1 LGHNA, CDR2 YSLEER.

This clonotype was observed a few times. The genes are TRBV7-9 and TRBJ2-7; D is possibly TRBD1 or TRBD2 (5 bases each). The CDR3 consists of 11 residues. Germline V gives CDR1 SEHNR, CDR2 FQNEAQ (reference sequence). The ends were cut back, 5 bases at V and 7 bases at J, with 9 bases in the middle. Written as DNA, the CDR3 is TGTGCCAGCAGCACGTGGGGGGAGCAGTACTTC. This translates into CASSTWGEQYF.

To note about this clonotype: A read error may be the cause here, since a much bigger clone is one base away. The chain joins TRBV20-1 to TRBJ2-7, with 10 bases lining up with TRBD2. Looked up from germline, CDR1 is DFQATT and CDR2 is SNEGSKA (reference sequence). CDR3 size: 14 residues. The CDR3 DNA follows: TGCAGTGCTAGAGAGCTAGCGGGAGTTTACGGGCAGTACTTC. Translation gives CSARELAGVYGQYF.

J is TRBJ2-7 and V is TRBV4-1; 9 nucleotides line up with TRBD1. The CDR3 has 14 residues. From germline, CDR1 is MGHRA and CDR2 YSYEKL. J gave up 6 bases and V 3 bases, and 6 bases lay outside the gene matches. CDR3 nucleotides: TGCGCCAGCAGCCAGGACAGGGGAGCCCTCGAGCAGTACTTC. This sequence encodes CASSQDRGALEQYF.

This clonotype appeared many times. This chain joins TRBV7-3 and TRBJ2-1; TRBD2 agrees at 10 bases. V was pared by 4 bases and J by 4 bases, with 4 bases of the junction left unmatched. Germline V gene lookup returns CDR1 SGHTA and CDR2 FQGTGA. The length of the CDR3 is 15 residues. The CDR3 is CASSSGLAAYNEQFF. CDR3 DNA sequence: TGTGCCAGCAGCTCTGGACTAGCGGCGTACAATGAGCAGTTCTTC.

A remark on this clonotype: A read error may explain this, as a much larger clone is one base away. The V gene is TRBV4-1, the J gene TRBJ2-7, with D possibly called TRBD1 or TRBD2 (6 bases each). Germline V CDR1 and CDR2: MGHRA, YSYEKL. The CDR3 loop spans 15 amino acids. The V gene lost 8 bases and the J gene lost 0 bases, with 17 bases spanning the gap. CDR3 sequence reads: CASRPGGLVSYEQYF. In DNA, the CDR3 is TGCGCCAGCCGCCCTGGGGGGCTGGTCTCCTACGAGCAGTACTTC.

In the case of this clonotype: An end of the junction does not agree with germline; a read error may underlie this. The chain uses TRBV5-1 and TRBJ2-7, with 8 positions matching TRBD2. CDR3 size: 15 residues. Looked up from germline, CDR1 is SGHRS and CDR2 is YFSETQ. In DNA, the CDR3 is TGCACCAGCAGCTTGACAACTAGCGGAGAATACGAGCAGTACTTC. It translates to CTSSLTTSGEYEQYF.